Listed below are T cell receptor beta chains from one sample, sequenced in a study of regulatory T cells in long-lasting Graves disease. TCRdb used MiXCR to reprocess the multiplex PCR reads, holding one entry per CDR3 protein. Of hundreds of thousands of distinct CDR3 sequences listed, about 16% are singletons. The sample was also linked to a second study, of T cells in Graves' hyperthyroidism and ophthalmopathy.

The specimen comprised peripheral blood mononuclear cells (PBMCs), sampled at new diagnosis, from a patient treated with antithyroid drugs. The receptor set was obtained from a man younger than 35 with Graves disease. Both conserved end residues are part of each CDR3. The size field is filled for only some rows; it gives once, few, many or a size class.

V gene | clone size | CDR3 protein
TRBV2 | many | CASRQGSSNYGYTF
TRBV30 | many | CAWSVLRKETQYF
TRBV11-2 | many | CASSLEFTEAFF
TRBV18 | many | CASSPTVGRHEQYF
TRBV25-1 | many | CASSVYGGNTEAFF
TRBV4-1 | . | CASSQGQDHEQFF
TRBV30 | . | CAWIKDGDTQYF
TRBV11-2 | . | CASSLDPGTSEQYF
TRBV20-1 | many | CSARNSRTGGEQFF
TRBV19 | . | CASSIQDNEKLFF
TRBV12-3/TRBV12-4 | many | CASRLAGGPRDTQYF
TRBV18 | . | CASSPTGGGGTNEKLFF
TRBV24-1 | many | CATSERRAPDTQYF
TRBV7-9 | many | CASSSDQGDRADSYEQYF
TRBV9 | few | CASSARTGDSYNEQFF
TRBV7-8 | . | CANSLGTPSYNEQFF
TRBV19 | . | CASSIEGSWSNQPQHF
TRBV28 | . | CASSFGMGRGQPQHF
TRBV4-1 | few | CASSQGGRPYEQYF
TRBV7-9 | . | CASSLVLGGRDEQFF
TRBV2 | many | CASSEARDYNEQFF
TRBV12-3/TRBV12-4 | many | CASSFVLVNTDTQYF
TRBV6-5 | . | CASSYSNPAPAGNNEQFF
TRBV20-1 | . | CSAHSLVGRDGYTF
TRBV2 | many | CASRLGHLGANTEAFF
TRBV2 | few | CAGREVETQYF
TRBV20-1 | many | CSARVLNEQFF
TRBV27 | . | CASSLSKAGTDTQYF
TRBV13 | . | CASALSAGGGVEQYF
TRBV28 | . | CASSVPVAEAFF
TRBV27 | . | CASSVASGRYEQYF
TRBV7-9 | many | CASSQTGQGSIGYTF
TRBV5-1 | few | CASSGMTPTAGNTIYF
TRBV6-1 | . | CASSVPTRAVNTEAFF
TRBV11-2 | . | CASSPQDSGSPYGYTF
TRBV5-1 | . | CASSPGPAHGTDTQYF
TRBV12-5 | few | CASGPQTGVGTQHF
TRBV7-9 | . | CASSTYRDEEKLFF
TRBV18 | many | CASSPPGLAGAHNEQFF
TRBV7-9 | many | CASSSDWTYEQYF
TRBV20-1 | few | CSARGAEASPLHF
TRBV6-1 | few | CASRDRGIPQETQYF
TRBV7-9 | many | CASSPDPLATSYEQYF
TRBV7-9 | few | CASRDSLTDTQYF
TRBV5-1 | many | CASSLQRTDNEQFF